A selection of T cell receptor beta chains follows, all from one sample in a study of OX40 agonist ivuxolimab in advanced cancers. Here immunoSEQ multiplex PCR was the method, and the copy in TCRdb shows in-frame clones only, minus some. This sample has fewer than 75,000 clones; approximately 90% occur once, and the top ten carry approximately 3%. Sequencing used CD4+ or CD8+ T cells sorted from blood, obtained in a trial of the OX40 agonist ivuxolimab. These receptors all stem from an adult with an advanced solid tumor such as melanoma, head and neck, liver or kidney cancer. Each CDR3 is given with its conserved first and last residue. A D gene is named only where the DNA matches it firmly. The listing skips clone size in some rows; elsewhere it reads once, few, many or a size class.

v_call,clone_size,d_call,j_call,cdr3_nt,cdr3_aa
TRBV11-2,-,TRBD1,TRBJ1-2,TGTGCCAGCAGCCCCCGACGGGGGACAGGGATATCCTATGGCTACACCTTC,CASSPRRGTGISYGYTF
TRBV20-1,-,-,TRBJ2-7,TGCAGTGCTAGGGCAGGGGAGGAGCAGTACTTC,CSARAGEEQYF
TRBV2,-,-,TRBJ2-2,TGTGCCAGCAGTGGGGGGGTTGTCGCGAACACCGGGGAGCTGTTTTTT,CASSGGVVANTGELFF
TRBV27,once,TRBD1,TRBJ1-2,TGTGCCAGCAGGTCCCCCGGGACAGGAGATGGAGGCTACACCTTC,CASRSPGTGDGGYTF
TRBV4-3,-,TRBD1,TRBJ2-3,TGCGCCAGCAGCCCAGGGACAGGCACAGATACGCAGTATTTT,CASSPGTGTDTQYF
TRBV19,-,-,TRBJ2-7,TGTGCCAGTAAAAACCGGGACAACTCCTACGAGCAGTACTTC,CASKNRDNSYEQYF
TRBV7-3,-,-,TRBJ2-2,TGTGCCAGCAGCTTAAGGCAGTCCACCGGGGAGCTGTTTTTT,CASSLRQSTGELFF
TRBV4-1,-,-,TRBJ1-4,TGCGCCAGCAGCCAATGGAGAAATGAAAAACTGTTTTTT,CASSQWRNEKLFF
TRBV6-1,once,-,TRBJ1-2,TGTGCCAGCAGTGAAGCGCTATCTACTAACTATGGCTACACCTTC,CASSEALSTNYGYTF
TRBV7-2,-,-,TRBJ2-5,TGTGCCAGCACCACTAAAGAGACCCAGTACTTC,CASTTKETQYF
TRBV2,-,-,TRBJ2-7,TGTGCCAGCAGTGTTGAGGCAGGGCCCACCTACGAGCAGTACTTC,CASSVEAGPTYEQYF
TRBV7-7,-,-,TRBJ2-5,TGTGCTAGCAGCCTCATGGACACTAGTTGGGAGACCCAGTACTTC,CASSLMDTSWETQYF
TRBV5-1,-,-,TRBJ2-3,TGCGCCAGCAGCTTGCGGGATTTCACAGATACGCAGTATTTT,CASSLRDFTDTQYF
TRBV7-9,-,-,TRBJ1-1,TGTGCCAGCACCCATCGAGCGGCGCCGGAAGAAGCTTTCTTT,CASTHRAAPEEAFF
TRBV13,-,-,TRBJ1-1,TGTGCCAGCAGCGGCGGGGGGAGAACTGAAGCTTTCTTT,CASSGGGRTEAFF
TRBV7-2,-,TRBD1,TRBJ1-4,TGTGCCACCTCGGGACAGGGGGTGGAAAAACTGTTTTTT,CATSGQGVEKLFF
TRBV2,-,TRBD1,TRBJ1-6,TGTGCCAGCAGCGTATGGCAGGGGGGTAATTCACCCCTCCACTTT,CASSVWQGGNSPLHF
TRBV6-1,-,-,TRBJ1-5,TGTGCCAGCAGCCTCTGGACGGAGAGCAATCAGCCCCAGCATTTT,CASSLWTESNQPQHF
TRBV14,-,TRBD1,TRBJ1-2,TGTGCCAGCAGCCAAGTGCAGGGGGCATATGGCTACACCTTC,CASSQVQGAYGYTF
TRBV15,-,TRBD2,TRBJ2-1,TGTGCCACCAGCAGAGATAGGGACGGGAGGATACATGAGCAGTTCTTC,CATSRDRDGRIHEQFF
TRBV5-1,-,-,TRBJ2-7,TGCGCCAGCAGCTTCGACAGCTATCAATACGAGCAGTACTTC,CASSFDSYQYEQYF
TRBV6-1,-,-,TRBJ2-3,TGTGCCACCCACACCATTAGCACAGATACGCAGTATTTT,CATHTISTDTQYF
TRBV5-6,-,-,TRBJ1-2,TGTGCCAGCCGCGTGGCCGCGGCCGGCTACACCTTC,CASRVAAAGYTF
TRBV10-2,once,-,TRBJ2-5,TGCGCCAGCAGGTTACTGGTCCACCAAGAGACCCAGTACTTC,CASRLLVHQETQYF
TRBV11-1,-,-,TRBJ2-1,TGTGCCAGCAGCTTCAGTGTAGGCGGATACAATGAGCAGTTCTTC,CASSFSVGGYNEQFF
TRBV7-6,-,TRBD1,TRBJ2-4,TGTGCCAGCAGCTTAGCGGACAGGGAAAACATTCAGTACTTC,CASSLADRENIQYF
TRBV2,once,-,TRBJ2-1,TGTGCCAGCAGTCAACTAGCTACCGGGGAGCAGTTCTTC,CASSQLATGEQFF
TRBV4-1,-,TRBD2,TRBJ2-2,TGCGCCAGCAGCCAGGGACATAGCGGGAGCAGGACCGGGGAGCTGTTTTTT,CASSQGHSGSRTGELFF
TRBV30,-,TRBD1,TRBJ2-5,TGTGCCTGGAGTGTTGGGCAGGGGGAAGAGACCCAGTACTTC,CAWSVGQGEETQYF
TRBV29-1,-,-,TRBJ2-7,TGCAGCGCCTCGGGCGTCTGGGTCAAGCAGTACTTC,CSASGVWVKQYF
TRBV30,-,-,TRBJ2-7,TGTGCCTGGAGTCGCGGTTCAACCTACGAGCAGTACTTC,CAWSRGSTYEQYF
TRBV7-2,-,-,TRBJ2-2,TGTGCCAGCAGCTTACGAGTCTCGAACACCGGGGAGCTGTTTTTT,CASSLRVSNTGELFF
TRBV2,few,-,TRBJ1-2,TGTGCCAGCAGTGATGGGCGAGAGCTTGGCTACACCTTC,CASSDGRELGYTF
TRBV6-6,-,-,TRBJ2-2,TGTGCCAGCACACAGGTAGGGGAGCTGTTTTTT,CASTQVGELFF
TRBV10-3,-,TRBD1,TRBJ2-7,TGTGCCATCAGTGACTCGGACAGGCGGTCCTACGAGCAGTACTTC,CAISDSDRRSYEQYF